These T cell receptor beta chains were read from a single sample in a study of cytomegalovirus exposure and HLA in healthy donors. Profiled with immunoSEQ multiplex PCR; TCRdb holds only in-frame clones, not every one. The repertoire table contains around 65,000 clones. Sequencing used PBMCs. The receptors stem from a boy under 18 in good health and CMV-seronegative. Each CDR3 is given with its conserved first and last residue. A D gene is named only where the DNA matches it firmly.

>TRBV20-1|TRBJ2-1|-
TGCAGTGCTCCTCTAACCCCCGAGCAGTTCTTC
CSAPLTPEQFF
>TRBV5-1|TRBJ2-4|TRBD1
TGCGCCAGCAGCACCTGGACAGGGGAAAACATTCAGTACTTC
CASSTWTGENIQYF
>TRBV29-1|TRBJ2-4|-
TGCAGCGTGCGAGACATCTTTGTAGCCAAAAACATTCAGTACTTC
CSVRDIFVAKNIQYF
>TRBV9|TRBJ2-5|TRBD2
TGTGCCAGCAGCGCAGGGACTAGCGGGCTCCAAGAGACCCAGTACTTC
CASSAGTSGLQETQYF
>TRBV7-2|TRBJ1-2|-
TGTGCCAGCAGCTTAGGCGTAGCGCGGGGCTACACCTTC
CASSLGVARGYTF
>TRBV11-2|TRBJ1-1|-
TGTGCCAGCAGCTTAGGGAGTGGCACTGAAGCTTTCTTT
CASSLGSGTEAFF
>TRBV7-3|TRBJ1-1|-
TGTGCCAGCAGCACCCAGGCAAACACTGAAGCTTTCTTT
CASSTQANTEAFF
>TRBV5-1|TRBJ1-2|TRBD1
TGCGCCAGCAGCTTGGGCGGGACAGGCTTTCGTGGCTACACCTTC
CASSLGGTGFRGYTF
>TRBV7-2|TRBJ2-1|TRBD2
TGTGCCAGCAACCGACTAGCGGTCTACAATGAGCAGTTCTTC
CASNRLAVYNEQFF
>TRBV13|TRBJ1-1|-
TGTGCCAGCAGCTTAATAACCAGGGTGGCTTTCTTT
CASSLITRVAFF
>TRBV11-2|TRBJ1-1|-
TGTGCCAGCAGGTTTGGTGGTGCCGGGACAGAAGCTTTCTTT
CASRFGGAGTEAFF
>TRBV4-3|TRBJ2-6|TRBD2
TGCGCCAGCAGCCAGCTAGCGGGAGGAATCTCTGGGGCCAACGTCCTGACTTTC
CASSQLAGGISGANVLTF
>TRBV7-2|TRBJ1-1|-
TGTGCCAGCAGCTTTAACCAGGACAGTGAAGCTTTCTTT
CASSFNQDSEAFF
>TRBV7-2|TRBJ1-2|TRBD1
TGTGCCAGCAGCTTATACTTGGTAGGGGGCAATGGCTACACCTTC
CASSLYLVGGNGYTF
>TRBV6-5|TRBJ1-2|-
TGTGCCAGCAGTGAGGACAGTACTAACTATGGCTACACCTTC
CASSEDSTNYGYTF
>TRBV5-1|TRBJ1-2|TRBD1
TGCGCCAGCAGCTACGGGGACAGGTCTAACTATGGCTACACCTTC
CASSYGDRSNYGYTF
>TRBV12-5|TRBJ1-5|TRBD1
TGTGCTAGTGGTTTGACAGGGACAGCAGATCAGCCCCAGCATTTT
CASGLTGTADQPQHF
>TRBV29-1|TRBJ2-3|TRBD2
TGCAGCGTTGAACCGGGACTAGCGGGGGGGATCACAGATACGCAGTATTTT
CSVEPGLAGGITDTQYF
>TRBV15|TRBJ1-1|-
TGTGCCACCGGGGGGGAAATGAACACTGAAGCTTTCTTT
CATGGEMNTEAFF
>TRBV27|TRBJ1-1|TRBD1
TGTGCCAGGGACAGGGACGACACTGAAGCTTTCTTT
CARDRDDTEAFF
>TRBV18|TRBJ1-4|TRBD1
TGTGCCAGCTCACCCCAGACAGGGTCAAATGAAAAACTGTTTTTT
CASSPQTGSNEKLFF
>TRBV4-2|TRBJ2-7|TRBD2
TGTGCCAGCAGCCAAGATGCGGGAGGATGGTACGAGCAGTACTTC
CASSQDAGGWYEQYF
>TRBV18|TRBJ2-7|TRBD1
TGTGCCAGCTCACCACCGGAGGGACAGGGGGCTTACGAGCAGTACTTC
CASSPPEGQGAYEQYF
>TRBV5-6|TRBJ1-4|-
TGTGCCAGCAGCTACATTGCAACTAATGAAAAACTGTTTTTT
CASSYIATNEKLFF
>TRBV5-8|TRBJ2-5|-
TGTGCCACCACGCTGTGGCGGGAAGAGACCCAGTACTTC
CATTLWREETQYF
>TRBV5-1|TRBJ2-1|TRBD2
TGCGCCAGCAGCGACGGGACTAGCTCCGACAATGAGCAGTTCTTC
CASSDGTSSDNEQFF
>TRBV6-4|TRBJ2-2|TRBD2
TGTGCCAGCAGCCGGACTAGCGGGGGGGCGAACACCGGGGAGCTGTTTTTT
CASSRTSGGANTGELFF
>TRBV19|TRBJ1-5|-
TGTGCCAGTAGGCTAGGAGGATTCAATAGCAATCAGCCCCAGCATTTT
CASRLGGFNSNQPQHF
>TRBV12-5|TRBJ2-3|-
TGTGCTAGTGGTTTGGATCGGGGCACAGATACGCAGTATTTT
CASGLDRGTDTQYF
>TRBV27|TRBJ2-1|TRBD2
TGTGCCAGCAGTTTTGTTGTCGAGGTCGGGAGGGGAGATGAGCAGTTCTTC
CASSFVVEVGRGDEQFF
>TRBV9|TRBJ1-2|-
TGTGCCAGCTCTGGCGGTTTCAACTATGGCTACACCTTC
CASSGGFNYGYTF
>TRBV10-3|TRBJ2-5|TRBD2
TGTGCCATCAGTGAGTCAATAGGCAGCGGGGGTGCACGGGAGACCCAGTACTTC
CAISESIGSGGARETQYF
>TRBV19|TRBJ1-3|-
TGTGCCAGTAGTCAAAGCCCTGGAAACACCATATATTTT
CASSQSPGNTIYF
>TRBV9|TRBJ1-6|TRBD1
TGTGCCAGCAGCTTCGAGGGACAGGCCTCCTATAATTCACCCCTCCACTTT
CASSFEGQASYNSPLHF
>TRBV25-1|TRBJ2-2|-
TGTGCCAGCAGTGAATCGAACAGCCCGAACACCGGGGAGCTGTTTTTT
CASSESNSPNTGELFF
>TRBV7-2|TRBJ2-4|-
TGTGCCAGCAGCTTAGGATCCCAGATGGCCAAAAACATTCAGTACTTC
CASSLGSQMAKNIQYF
>TRBV7-2|TRBJ2-5|-
TGTGCCAGCAGCTTAGCCGGCAGGGGTTGGGAGACCCAGTACTTC
CASSLAGRGWETQYF
>TRBV5-5|TRBJ2-7|-
TGTGCCAGCAGTTTGGGGGCAGAATACTCCTACGAGCAGTACTTC
CASSLGAEYSYEQYF
>TRBV7-9|TRBJ2-3|TRBD2
TGTGCCAGCAGCTTAGCTACTAGCGGGGGGGACACGCAGTATTTT
CASSLATSGGDTQYF
>TRBV7-2|TRBJ1-6|-
TGTGCCAGCAGCTTATACCCCAGGGGTTCGGGCTCCTATAATTCACCCCTCCACTTT
CASSLYPRGSGSYNSPLHF
>TRBV2|TRBJ1-2|TRBD1
TGTGCCAGCAGTGCAATAGAGGACAGGGGTCCGGACTATGGCTACACCTTC
CASSAIEDRGPDYGYTF
>TRBV5-1|TRBJ1-1|-
TGCGCCAGCAGCTTGGGGCTAGGGAACACTGAAGCTTTCTTT
CASSLGLGNTEAFF
>TRBV11-2|TRBJ1-6|-
TGTGCCAGCAGCTTAGATCATGGCAGGGTGAATTCACCCCTCCACTTT
CASSLDHGRVNSPLHF
>TRBV19|TRBJ1-2|TRBD1
TGTGCCAGTACCGGGGACAGAGTATATGGCTACACCTTC
CASTGDRVYGYTF
>TRBV4-1|TRBJ2-7|-
TGCGCCAGCAGCCAAGATACGCCGGACGAGCAGTACTTC
CASSQDTPDEQYF
>TRBV4-1|TRBJ2-7|-
TGCGCCAGCAGCCAATCCCCGGCGGGGAATGCCTACGAGCAGTACTTC
CASSQSPAGNAYEQYF
>TRBV11-2|TRBJ2-1|TRBD2
TGTGCCAGCACCTCCATCCGAGGTCGGACTAGCGGGAATGAGCAGTTCTTC
CASTSIRGRTSGNEQFF
>TRBV4-3|TRBJ2-7|-
TGCGCCAGCAGCCAAGATGCCAGGGTTAACGAGCAGTACTTC
CASSQDARVNEQYF
>TRBV6-1|TRBJ2-2|TRBD1
TGTGCCAGCAGTACGGGACAGTTCACCGGGGAGCTGTTTTTT
CASSTGQFTGELFF
>TRBV5-6|TRBJ2-1|TRBD2
TGTGCCAGCGGGAAGGCGGGGGGAAACAATGAGCAGTTCTTC
CASGKAGGNNEQFF
>TRBV7-7|TRBJ2-7|TRBD2
TGTGCCAGCAGCGTGGCCGAGCGGGATCAGCAGTACTTC
CASSVAERDQQYF
>TRBV19|TRBJ2-3|-
TGTGCCAGTAGGAGCCCAGCGCCCCAAGGTACGCAGTATTTT
CASRSPAPQGTQYF
>TRBV5-1|TRBJ2-1|TRBD2
TGCGCCAGCAGCTTGGTTCCGGGACTAGCGGGAGGCAATGAGCAGTTCTTC
CASSLVPGLAGGNEQFF
>TRBV14|TRBJ1-4|-
TGTGCCAGCAGCTCGGAACCAGGGCGCGAAAAACTGTTTTTT
CASSSEPGREKLFF
>TRBV11-2|TRBJ1-2|TRBD1
TGTGCCAGCAGCTTATCCGGGACAGGGTATGGCTACACCTTC
CASSLSGTGYGYTF
>TRBV2|TRBJ2-3|-
TGTGCCAGACCGCCGGGCAGGGGCTCAGATACGCAGTATTTT
CARPPGRGSDTQYF
>TRBV6-4|TRBJ2-7|TRBD1
TGTGCCAGCAGCCGGGGCCCGACAGGGAACGAGCAGTACTTC
CASSRGPTGNEQYF